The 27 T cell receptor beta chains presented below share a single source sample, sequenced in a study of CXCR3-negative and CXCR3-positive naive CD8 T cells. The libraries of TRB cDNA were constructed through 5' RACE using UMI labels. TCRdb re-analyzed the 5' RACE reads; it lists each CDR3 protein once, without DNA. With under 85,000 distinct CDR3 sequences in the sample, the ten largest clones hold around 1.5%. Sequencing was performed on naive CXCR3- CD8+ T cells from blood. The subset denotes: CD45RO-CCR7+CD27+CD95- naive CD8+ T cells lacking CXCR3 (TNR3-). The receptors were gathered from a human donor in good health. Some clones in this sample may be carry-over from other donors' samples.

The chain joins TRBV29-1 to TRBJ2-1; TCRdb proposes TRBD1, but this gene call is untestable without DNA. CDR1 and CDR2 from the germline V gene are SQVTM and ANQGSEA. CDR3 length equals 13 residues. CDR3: CSVLGPRGGEQFF.

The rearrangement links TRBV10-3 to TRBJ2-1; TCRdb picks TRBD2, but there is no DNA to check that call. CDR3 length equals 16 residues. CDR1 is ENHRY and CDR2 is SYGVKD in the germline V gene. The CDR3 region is CAISPRDGRADNEQFF.

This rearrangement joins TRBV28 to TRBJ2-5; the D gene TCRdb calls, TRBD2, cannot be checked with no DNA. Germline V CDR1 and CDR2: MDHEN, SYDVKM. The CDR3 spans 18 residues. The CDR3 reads CASSLTGLAGVYQETQYF.

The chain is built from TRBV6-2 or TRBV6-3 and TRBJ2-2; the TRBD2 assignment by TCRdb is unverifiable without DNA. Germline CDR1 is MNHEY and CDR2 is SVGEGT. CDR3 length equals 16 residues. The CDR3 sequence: CASSFQQGPDTGELFF.

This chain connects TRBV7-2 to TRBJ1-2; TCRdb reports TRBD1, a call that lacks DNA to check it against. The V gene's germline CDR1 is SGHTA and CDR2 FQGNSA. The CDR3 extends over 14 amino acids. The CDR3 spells CASSPTQTGNGYTF.

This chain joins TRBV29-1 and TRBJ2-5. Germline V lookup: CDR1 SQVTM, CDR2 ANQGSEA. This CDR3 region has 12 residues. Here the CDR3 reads CSVEVGLETQYF.

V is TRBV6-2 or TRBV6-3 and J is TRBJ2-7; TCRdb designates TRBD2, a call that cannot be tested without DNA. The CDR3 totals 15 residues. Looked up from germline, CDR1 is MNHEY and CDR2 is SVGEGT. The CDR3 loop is CASSLSRLAGAEQYF.

This CDR3 is CSARDLVGLAGVHEQFF. This chain joins TRBV20-1 and TRBJ2-1; the TCRdb D gene call, TRBD2, has no DNA to confirm it. This CDR3 is 17 amino acids long. Germline V lookup: CDR1 DFQATT, CDR2 SNEGSKA (reference sequence).

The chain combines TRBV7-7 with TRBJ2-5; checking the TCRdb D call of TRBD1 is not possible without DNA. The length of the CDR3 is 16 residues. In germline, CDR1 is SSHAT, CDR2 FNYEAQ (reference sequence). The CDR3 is CASSRHDGTAGETQYF.

The CDR3 sequence is CSVTHRTSGSIITDTQYF. The chain couples TRBV29-1 to TRBJ2-3; the TCRdb D gene call, TRBD2, has no DNA to confirm it. The CDR3 runs 18 residues. Looked up from germline, CDR1 is SQVTM and CDR2 is ANQGSEA.

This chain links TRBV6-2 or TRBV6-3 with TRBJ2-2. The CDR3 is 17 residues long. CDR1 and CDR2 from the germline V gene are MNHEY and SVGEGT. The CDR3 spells CASSYTYETPNTGELFF.

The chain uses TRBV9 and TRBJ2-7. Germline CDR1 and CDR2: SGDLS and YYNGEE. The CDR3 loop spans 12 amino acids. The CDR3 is CASSAFSGEQYF.

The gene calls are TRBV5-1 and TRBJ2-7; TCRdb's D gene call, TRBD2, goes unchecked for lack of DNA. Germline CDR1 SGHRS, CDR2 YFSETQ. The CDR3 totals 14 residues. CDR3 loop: CASREGLADYEQYF. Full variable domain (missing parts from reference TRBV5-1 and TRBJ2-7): KAGVTQTPRYLIKTRGQQVTLSCSPISGHRSVSWYQQTPGQGLQFLFEYFSETQRNKGNFPGRFSGRQFSNSRSEMNVSTLELGDSALYLCASREGLADYEQYFGPGTRLTVT.

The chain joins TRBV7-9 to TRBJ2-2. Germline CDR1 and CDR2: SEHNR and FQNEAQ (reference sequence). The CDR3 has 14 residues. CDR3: CASSIPLGHGELFF.

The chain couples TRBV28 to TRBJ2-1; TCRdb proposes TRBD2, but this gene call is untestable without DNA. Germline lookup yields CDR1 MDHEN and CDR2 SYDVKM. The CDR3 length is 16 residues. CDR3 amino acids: CASSLLGTRSYNEQFF.

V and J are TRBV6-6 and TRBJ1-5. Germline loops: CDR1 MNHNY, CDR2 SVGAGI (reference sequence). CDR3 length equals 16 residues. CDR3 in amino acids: CASSYSTASLVQPQHF.

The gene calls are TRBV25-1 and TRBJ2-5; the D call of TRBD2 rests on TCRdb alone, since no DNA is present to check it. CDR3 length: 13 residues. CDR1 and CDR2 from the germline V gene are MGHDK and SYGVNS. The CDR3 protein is CASGSGGIETQYF.

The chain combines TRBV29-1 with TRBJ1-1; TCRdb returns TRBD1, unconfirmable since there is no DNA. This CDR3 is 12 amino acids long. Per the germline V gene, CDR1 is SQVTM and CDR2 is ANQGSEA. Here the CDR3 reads CSVLGQNTEAFF.

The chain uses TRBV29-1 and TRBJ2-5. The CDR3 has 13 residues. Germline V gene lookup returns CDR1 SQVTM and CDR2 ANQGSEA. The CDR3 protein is CSSDHHNQETQYF.

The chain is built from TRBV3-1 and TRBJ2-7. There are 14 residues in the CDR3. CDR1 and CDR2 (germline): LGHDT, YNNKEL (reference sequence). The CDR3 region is CASSQGSIPYEQYF.

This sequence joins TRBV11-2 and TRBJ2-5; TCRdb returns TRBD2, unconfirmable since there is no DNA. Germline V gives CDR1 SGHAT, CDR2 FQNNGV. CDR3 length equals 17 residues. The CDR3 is CASSPPRGLAGVETQYF.

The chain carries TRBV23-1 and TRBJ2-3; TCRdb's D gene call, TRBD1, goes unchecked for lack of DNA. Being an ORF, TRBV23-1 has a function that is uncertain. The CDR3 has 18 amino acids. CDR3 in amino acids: CASSQSRHRGRGTDTQYF.

The CDR3 sequence is CASSHGTSGSPDTQYF. The V and J genes are TRBV7-6 and TRBJ2-3; the TRBD2 assignment by TCRdb is unverifiable without DNA. There are 16 residues in the CDR3. CDR1 is SGHVS, CDR2 FNYEAQ, per germline.

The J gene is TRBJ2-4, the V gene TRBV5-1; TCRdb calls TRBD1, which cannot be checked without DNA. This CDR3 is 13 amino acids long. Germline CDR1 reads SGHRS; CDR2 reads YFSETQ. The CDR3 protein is CASSAGQVNIQYF.

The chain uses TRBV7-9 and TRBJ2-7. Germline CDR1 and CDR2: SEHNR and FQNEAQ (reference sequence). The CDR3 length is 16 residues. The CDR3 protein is CASSLSSGVSDFSQYF.

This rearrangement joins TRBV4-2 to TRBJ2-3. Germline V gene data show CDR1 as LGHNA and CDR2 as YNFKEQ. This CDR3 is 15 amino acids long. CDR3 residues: CASSPSFSSTDTQYF.

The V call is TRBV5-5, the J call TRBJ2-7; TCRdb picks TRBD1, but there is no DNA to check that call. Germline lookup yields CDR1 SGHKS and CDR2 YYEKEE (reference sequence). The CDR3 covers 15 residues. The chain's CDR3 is CASSLGTGLWYEQYF.